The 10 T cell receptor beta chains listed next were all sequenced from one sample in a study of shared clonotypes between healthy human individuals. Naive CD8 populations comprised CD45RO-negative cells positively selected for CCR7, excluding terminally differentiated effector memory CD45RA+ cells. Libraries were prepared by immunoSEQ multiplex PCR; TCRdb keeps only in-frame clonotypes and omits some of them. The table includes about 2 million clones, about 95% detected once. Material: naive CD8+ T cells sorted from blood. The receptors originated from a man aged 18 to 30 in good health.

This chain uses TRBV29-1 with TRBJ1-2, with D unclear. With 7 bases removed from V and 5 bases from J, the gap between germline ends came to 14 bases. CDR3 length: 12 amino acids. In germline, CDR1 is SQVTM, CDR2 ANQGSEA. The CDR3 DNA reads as TGCAGCGCGGGCGGCTCTCCGTATGGCTACACCTTC. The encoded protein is CSAGGSPYGYTF.

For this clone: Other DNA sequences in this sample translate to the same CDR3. For the CDR3, the DNA is TGCGCCAGCAGTCCGGGGGACTCGAACACTGAAGCTTTCTTT. Protein: CASSPGDSNTEAFF. The gene calls are TRBV5-1 and TRBJ1-1, with D tentatively TRBD1 (5 bases). The CDR3 runs 14 residues. Germline V gives CDR1 SGHRS, CDR2 YFSETQ. V gave up 5 bases and J gave up 1 base, with 12 bases separating them.

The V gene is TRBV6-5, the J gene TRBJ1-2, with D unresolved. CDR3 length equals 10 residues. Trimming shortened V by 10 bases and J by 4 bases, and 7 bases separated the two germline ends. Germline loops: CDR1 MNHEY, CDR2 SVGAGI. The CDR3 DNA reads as TGTGCCACCTTTGGCTATGGCTACACCTTC. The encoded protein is CATFGYGYTF.

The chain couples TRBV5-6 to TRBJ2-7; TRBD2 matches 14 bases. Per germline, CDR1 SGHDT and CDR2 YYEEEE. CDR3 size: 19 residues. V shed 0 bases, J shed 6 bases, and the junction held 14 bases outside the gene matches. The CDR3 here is CASSLEWGLAGAVSGEQYF. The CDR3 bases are TGTGCCAGCAGCTTGGAGTGGGGACTAGCGGGAGCGGTTTCGGGCGAGCAGTACTTC.

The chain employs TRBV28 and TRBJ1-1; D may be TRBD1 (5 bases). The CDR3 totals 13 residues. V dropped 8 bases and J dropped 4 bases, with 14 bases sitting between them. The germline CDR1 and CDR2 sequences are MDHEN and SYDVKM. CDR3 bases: TGTGCCAGCTCCATAGGGGCGCTCACTGAAGCTTTCTTT. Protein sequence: CASSIGALTEAFF. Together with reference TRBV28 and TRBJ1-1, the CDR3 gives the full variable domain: DVKVTQSSRYLVKRTGEKVFLECVQDMDHENMFWYRQDPGLGLRLIYFSYDVKMKEKGDIPEGYSVSREKKERFSLILESASTNQTSMYLCASSIGALTEAFFGQGTRLTVV.

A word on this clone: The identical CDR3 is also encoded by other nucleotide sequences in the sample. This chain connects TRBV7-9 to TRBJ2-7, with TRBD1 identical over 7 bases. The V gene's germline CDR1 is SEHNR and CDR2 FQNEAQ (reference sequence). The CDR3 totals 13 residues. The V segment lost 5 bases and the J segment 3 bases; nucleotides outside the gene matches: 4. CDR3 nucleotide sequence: TGTGCCAGCAGCCCGACAGGGTTCTACGAGCAGTACTTC. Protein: CASSPTGFYEQYF.

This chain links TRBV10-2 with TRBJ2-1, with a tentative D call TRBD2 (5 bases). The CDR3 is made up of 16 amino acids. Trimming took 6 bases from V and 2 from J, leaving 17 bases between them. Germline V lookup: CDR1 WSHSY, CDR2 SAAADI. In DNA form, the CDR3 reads TGCGCCAGCAGCCGGCTCCCGGGATCAGCCTACAATGAGCAGTTCTTC. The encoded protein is CASSRLPGSAYNEQFF.

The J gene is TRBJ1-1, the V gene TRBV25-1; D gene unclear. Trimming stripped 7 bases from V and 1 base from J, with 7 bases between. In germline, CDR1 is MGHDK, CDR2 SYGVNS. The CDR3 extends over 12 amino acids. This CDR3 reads CASTYRNTEAFF. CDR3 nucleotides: TGTGCCAGCACGTACAGGAACACTGAAGCTTTCTTT.

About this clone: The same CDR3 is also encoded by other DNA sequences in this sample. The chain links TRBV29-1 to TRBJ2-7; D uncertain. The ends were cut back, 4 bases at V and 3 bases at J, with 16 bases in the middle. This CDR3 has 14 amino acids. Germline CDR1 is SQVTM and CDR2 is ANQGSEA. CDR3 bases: TGCAGCGTTGTCTTGGCAGCAAGAGGCTACGAGCAGTACTTC. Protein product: CSVVLAARGYEQYF.

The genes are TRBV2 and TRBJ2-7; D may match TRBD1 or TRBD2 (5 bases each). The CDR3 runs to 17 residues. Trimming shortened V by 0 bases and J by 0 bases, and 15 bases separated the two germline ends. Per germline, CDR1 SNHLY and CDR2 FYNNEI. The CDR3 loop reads CASSEALEGPSSYEQYF. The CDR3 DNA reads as TGTGCCAGCAGTGAAGCGCTTGAGGGACCGAGCTCCTACGAGCAGTACTTC.